This TCR beta chain was obtained from a study of metastatic and nonmetastatic thyroid tumors. Study-wide context: Both malignant and benign thyroid patients supplied peripheral blood and tumor or nodule tissue samples, across which the repertoires of these patients were then compared. General observations from the study: Compared with benign nodules, malignant thyroid tumors were reported to have significantly higher TCR beta diversity in both blood and tumor.

Prior to thyroid surgery, none of the patients had received any treatment. As originally analysed: Researchers built a distant-metastasis classifier for papillary thyroid cancer that drew on CDR3 differences across clinicopathological groups. MiXCR reprocessed the PCR reads for TCRdb. These V and J calls originate from TCRdb's pipeline instead of the authors' own analysis. The table includes about 17,000 clones, 25% to 30% detected once. This clone came up many times. What it binds is not known. Germline V lookup: CDR1 SGHDT, CDR2 YYEEEE. V lost 0 bases and J 2 bases, leaving 14 bases between the germline ends. The CDR3 consists of 16 residues.

The genes are TRBV5-6 and TRBJ1-2; possibly TRBD1 for D (5 bases). The receptor comes from a female donor with papillary thyroid cancer or a benign thyroid nodule (not recorded which). Some clones in this sample may be carry-over from other donors' samples. The specimen sequenced was tumor tissue. CDR3 sequence reads: CASSLGPRGGNYGYTF. The CDR3, as DNA: TGTGCCAGCAGCTTGGGCCCCCGTGGGGGAAACTATGGCTACACCTTC.